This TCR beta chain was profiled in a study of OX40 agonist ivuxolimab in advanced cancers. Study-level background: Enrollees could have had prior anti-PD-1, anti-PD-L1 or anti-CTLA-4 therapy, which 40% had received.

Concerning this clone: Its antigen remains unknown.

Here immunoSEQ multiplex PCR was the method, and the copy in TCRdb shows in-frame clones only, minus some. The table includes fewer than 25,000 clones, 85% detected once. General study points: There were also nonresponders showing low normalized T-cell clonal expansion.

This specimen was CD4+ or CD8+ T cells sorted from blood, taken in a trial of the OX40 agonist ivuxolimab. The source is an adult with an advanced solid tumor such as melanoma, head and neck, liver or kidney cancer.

CDR3 coding DNA: TGTGCCAGCAGCTTAGAAGTGGAGCGGGGGGTCCTTTCCTACAATGAGCAGTTCTTC. Protein sequence: CASSLEVERGVLSYNEQFF. The chain recombines TRBV7-6 with TRBJ2-1, with 9 positions matching TRBD2. Germline-derived CDR1 and CDR2 are SGHVS and FNYEAQ. The CDR3 consists of 19 residues. V shed 1 base, J shed 1 base, and the junction held 11 bases outside the gene matches. The complete variable domain, with remaining parts taken from reference TRBV7-6 and TRBJ2-1, reads GAGVSQSPRYKVTKRGQDVALRCDPISGHVSLYWYRQALGQGPEFLTYFNYEAQQDKSGLPNDRFSAERPEGSISTLTIQRTEQRDSAMYRCASSLEVERGVLSYNEQFFGPGTRLTVL.